The source of this TCR beta chain is a study of human T cells and chemical hapten exposure. Germline V CDR1 and CDR2: SGHTA, FQGNSA. The CDR3 loop spans 13 amino acids. V was clipped by 5 bases and J by 4 bases, with 9 bases between them. TCRdb re-derived calls from the RACE reads in MiXCR, one entry per CDR3 protein. The sample consists of more than 150,000 distinct CDR3 sequences, around 30% of them appearing once. Time point: pre-sensitization, week 0. Treatment here: therapeutic diphenylcyclopropenone sensitization with weekly scalp DPC. The sample holds a few counts of this clonotype. The J gene is TRBJ2-1, the V gene TRBV7-2; D is unresolved. The source was whole blood, collected in connection with sensitization to the hapten diphenylcyclopropenone (DPC). The receptor comes from a woman in her 30s with alopecia areata. Some clones in this sample may be carry-over from other donors' samples. The CDR3 coding sequence is TGTGCCAGCAGCCCTGCTGGGTACAATGAGCAGTTCTTC. Its translation: CASSPAGYNEQFF.